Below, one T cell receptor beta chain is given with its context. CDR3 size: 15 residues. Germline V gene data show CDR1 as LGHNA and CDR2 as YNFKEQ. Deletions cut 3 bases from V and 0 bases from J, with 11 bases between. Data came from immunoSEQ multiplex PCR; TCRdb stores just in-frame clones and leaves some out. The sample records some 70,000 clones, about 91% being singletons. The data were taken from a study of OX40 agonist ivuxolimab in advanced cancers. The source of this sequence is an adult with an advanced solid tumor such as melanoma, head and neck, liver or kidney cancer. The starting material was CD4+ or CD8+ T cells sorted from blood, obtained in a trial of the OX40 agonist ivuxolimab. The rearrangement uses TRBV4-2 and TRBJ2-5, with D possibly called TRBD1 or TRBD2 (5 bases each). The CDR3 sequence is CASSQVGGDQETQYF. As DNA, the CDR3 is TGTGCCAGCAGCCAGGTTGGGGGAGACCAAGAGACCCAGTACTTC.